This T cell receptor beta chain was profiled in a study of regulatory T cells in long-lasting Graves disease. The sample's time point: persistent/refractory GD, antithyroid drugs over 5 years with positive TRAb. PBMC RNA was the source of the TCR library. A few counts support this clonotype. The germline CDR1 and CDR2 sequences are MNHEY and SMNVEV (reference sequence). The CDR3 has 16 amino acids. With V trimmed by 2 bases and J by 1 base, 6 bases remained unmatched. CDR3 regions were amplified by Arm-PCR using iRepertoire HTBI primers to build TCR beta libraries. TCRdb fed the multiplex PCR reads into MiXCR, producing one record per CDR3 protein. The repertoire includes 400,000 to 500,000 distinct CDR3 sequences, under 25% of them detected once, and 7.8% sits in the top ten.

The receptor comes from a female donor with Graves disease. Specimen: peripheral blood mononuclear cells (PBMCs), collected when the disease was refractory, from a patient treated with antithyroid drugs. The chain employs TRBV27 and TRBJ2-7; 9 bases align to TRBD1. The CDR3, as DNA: TGTGCCAGCAGTTTAGTAGGGACAGGGACTTCCTACGAGCAGTACTTC. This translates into CASSLVGTGTSYEQYF.